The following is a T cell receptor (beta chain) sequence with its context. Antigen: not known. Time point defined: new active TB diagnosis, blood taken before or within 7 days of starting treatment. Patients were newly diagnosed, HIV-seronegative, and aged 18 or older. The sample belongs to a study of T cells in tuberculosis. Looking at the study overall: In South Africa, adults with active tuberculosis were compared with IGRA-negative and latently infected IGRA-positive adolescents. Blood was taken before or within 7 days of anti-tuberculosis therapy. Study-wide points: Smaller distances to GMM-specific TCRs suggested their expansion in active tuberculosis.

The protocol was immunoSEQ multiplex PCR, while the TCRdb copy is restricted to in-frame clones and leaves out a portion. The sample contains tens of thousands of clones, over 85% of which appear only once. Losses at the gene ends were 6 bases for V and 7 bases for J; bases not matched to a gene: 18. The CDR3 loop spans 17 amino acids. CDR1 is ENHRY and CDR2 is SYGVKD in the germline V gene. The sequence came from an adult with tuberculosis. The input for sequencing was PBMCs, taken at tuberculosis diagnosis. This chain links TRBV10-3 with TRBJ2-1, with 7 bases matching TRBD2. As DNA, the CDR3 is TGTGCCATCAGCCCCACGGGGGGTCCCACCAAGTATAATGAGCAGTTCTTC. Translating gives CAISPTGGPTKYNEQFF.